The present TCR beta chain was sequenced within a study of identical twins. Each donor was a healthy Caucasian. Regarding this clonotype: Its antigen is unknown.

MiXCR, run by TCRdb on the 5' RACE reads, gives a single entry per CDR3 protein. The sample gives some 790,000 distinct CDR3 sequences, 18% of which show up once; less than 15% is in the top ten. Study-level findings and limits: Those out-of-frame alpha sequences shared by twins showed an excess of low generation probability.

With 1 base removed from V and 2 bases from J, the gap between germline ends came to 11 bases. The CDR3 consists of 15 residues. Germline V gene lookup returns CDR1 SEHNR and CDR2 FQNEAQ (reference sequence). The same sample was also studied in work on T cells expressing NK-cell markers. That report adds: Roughly 1.0-8% of CD8+ T cells in a handful of donors belonged to dominant NKG2C+ clonotypes. HCMV specificity of expanded NKG2C+ T cell clones remained unclear.

What was sequenced was PBMCs. The chain combines TRBV7-9 with TRBJ2-5; tentatively, D is TRBD1 or TRBD2 (5 bases each). This receptor was identified in a woman younger than 35 in good health. CDR3 sequence reads: CASSLVVGPQETQYF. The CDR3 coding sequence is TGTGCCAGCAGCTTAGTTGTGGGACCTCAAGAGACCCAGTACTTC.